The 4 T cell receptor beta chains presented below share a single source sample, sequenced in a study of blood T cells in healthy people across ages. Through a sample-barcoded 5' primer and a J-beta primer mix, a second PCR was run for roughly 6 to 12 cycles. TCRdb reprocessed the 5' RACE reads with MiXCR, giving one entry per CDR3 protein. This table holds around 940,000 distinct CDR3 sequences, roughly 50% found once. Material: blood. These receptors were obtained from a woman aged 55 to 70 in good health.

The chain joins TRBV4-1 to TRBJ2-1, with D perhaps matching TRBD1 (8 bases). In germline, CDR1 is MGHRA, CDR2 YSYEKL. CDR3 length: 15 residues. V was cut by 4 bases and J by 10 bases, with 20 bases left in between. In DNA form, the CDR3 reads TGCGCCAGCAGCCGAGGACAGGGAGGGCTGGGGGAGCAGTTCTTC. Protein sequence: CASSRGQGGLGEQFF.

CDR3 sequence reads: CASSYSGSQNSPLHF. The CDR3 DNA sequence: TGTGCCAGCAGTTACTCAGGGTCCCAGAATTCACCCCTCCACTTT. V usage is TRBV6-5 and J usage is TRBJ1-6; D is uncertain. Germline V lookup: CDR1 MNHEY, CDR2 SVGAGI. V gave up 0 bases and J gave up 7 bases, with 10 bases separating them. This CDR3 comprises 15 residues.

This clonotype was observed a few times. This chain connects TRBV7-9 to TRBJ2-4; D is perhaps TRBD1 or TRBD2 (5 bases each). There are 16 residues in the CDR3. CDR1 and CDR2 (germline): SEHNR, FQNEAQ (reference sequence). The V end was cut by 4 bases, the J end by 1 base, with 14 bases between. CDR3: CASSCQGVGAKNIQYF. The CDR3 DNA sequence: TGTGCCAGCAGCTGTCAGGGAGTCGGGGCCAAAAACATTCAGTACTTC.

In its sample, this clonotype was seen a few times. The rearrangement links TRBV12-5 to TRBJ2-7; 9 bases map to TRBD1. CDR1 LGHNT and CDR2 FRNRAP come from the germline V gene. Trimming took 5 bases from V and 3 from J; bases not matched to a gene: 5. The CDR3 runs 14 residues. As DNA, the CDR3 is TGTGCTAGTGGTACGGGACAGGGACTCTACGAGCAGTACTTC. Protein product: CASGTGQGLYEQYF.